Below are 9 T cell receptor beta chains sequenced from a single sample in a study of CXCR3-negative and CXCR3-positive naive CD8 T cells. UMI-labeled 5' RACE yielded the TRB cDNA libraries. From its re-call of the 5' RACE reads, TCRdb lists each CDR3 protein once, without DNA. Its table records roughly 110,000 distinct CDR3 sequences. Which antigens these TCRs recognize remains unknown. Findings of the study overall: Naive CXCR3-positive cells had TRB CDR3s more hydrophobic than those of CXCR3-negative naive cells.

Sequencing was carried out using naive CXCR3+ CD8+ T cells from blood. The subset denotes: CD45RO-CCR7+CD27+CD95- naive CD8+ T cells expressing CXCR3 (TNR3+). These receptors were obtained from a human donor in good health. Some clones in this sample may be carry-over from other donors' samples.

V and J are TRBV7-9 and TRBJ2-7. CDR3 length equals 13 residues. In germline, CDR1 is SEHNR, CDR2 FQNEAQ (reference sequence). The CDR3 loop is CASSMADHYEQYF.

This sequence joins TRBV7-3 and TRBJ2-1; with no DNA, the TCRdb D assignment of TRBD2 cannot be verified. This CDR3 has 15 amino acids. Germline-derived CDR1 and CDR2 are SGHTA and FQGTGA. The CDR3 is CASSSLASPYNEQFF.

This chain uses TRBV6-6 with TRBJ2-1. Germline V lookup: CDR1 MNHNY, CDR2 SVGAGI (reference sequence). The CDR3 consists of 14 residues. The chain's CDR3 is CASSYGMGSSEQFF.

The V and J genes are TRBV6-2 or TRBV6-3 and TRBJ2-3. CDR3 length equals 14 residues. CDR1 is MNHEY, CDR2 SVGEGT, per germline. This CDR3 reads CASKLTRVTDTQYF.

The chain carries TRBV7-6 and TRBJ2-7; checking the TCRdb D call of TRBD2 is not possible without DNA. CDR1 and CDR2 from the germline V gene are SGHVS and FNYEAQ. The CDR3 spans 18 residues. The CDR3 reads CASSLEARTSLGSYEQYF.

The chain joins TRBV10-1 to TRBJ2-2; TCRdb's D gene call, TRBD1, goes unchecked for lack of DNA. Germline values: CDR1 WNHNN, CDR2 SYGVQD (reference sequence). The CDR3 runs to 15 residues. The CDR3 protein is CASSETGTYTGELFF.

Here the CDR3 reads CASSLLMFQETQYF. The V and J genes are TRBV28 and TRBJ2-5. The germline gives CDR1 MDHEN, CDR2 SYDVKM. This CDR3 spans 14 amino acids.

The rearrangement links TRBV11-2 to TRBJ2-3; TCRdb selects TRBD2, and the lack of DNA leaves this call unchecked. The CDR3 runs to 13 residues. Per germline, CDR1 SGHAT and CDR2 FQNNGV. CDR3 residues: CASSRGGADTQYF. The complete variable domain, with remaining parts taken from reference TRBV11-2 and TRBJ2-3, reads EAGVAQSPRYKIIEKRQSVAFWCNPISGHATLYWYQQILGQGPKLLIQFQNNGVVDDSQLPKDRFSAERLKGVDSTLKIQPAKLEDSAVYLCASSRGGADTQYFGPGTRLTVL.

The rearrangement joins TRBV19 to TRBJ2-7; TCRdb's D gene call, TRBD2, goes unchecked for lack of DNA. CDR3 length equals 13 residues. Germline V gene sequence: CDR1 LNHDA, CDR2 SQIVND (reference sequence). The CDR3 loop reads CASRLAGAYEQYF.